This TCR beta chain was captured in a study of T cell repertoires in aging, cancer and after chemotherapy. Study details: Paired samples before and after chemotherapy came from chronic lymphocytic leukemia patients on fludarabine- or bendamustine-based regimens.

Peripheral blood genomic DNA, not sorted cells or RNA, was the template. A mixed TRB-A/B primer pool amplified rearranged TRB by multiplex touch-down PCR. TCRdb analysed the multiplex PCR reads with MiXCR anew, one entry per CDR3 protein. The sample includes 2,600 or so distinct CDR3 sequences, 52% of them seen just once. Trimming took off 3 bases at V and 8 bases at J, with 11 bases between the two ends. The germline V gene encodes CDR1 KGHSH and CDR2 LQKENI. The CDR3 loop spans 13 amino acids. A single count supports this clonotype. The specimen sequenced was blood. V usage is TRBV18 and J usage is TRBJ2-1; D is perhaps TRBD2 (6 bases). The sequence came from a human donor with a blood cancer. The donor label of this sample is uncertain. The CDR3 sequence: CASSPPASDEQFF. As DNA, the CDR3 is TGTGCCAGCTCACCCCCGGCTAGCGATGAGCAGTTCTTC.